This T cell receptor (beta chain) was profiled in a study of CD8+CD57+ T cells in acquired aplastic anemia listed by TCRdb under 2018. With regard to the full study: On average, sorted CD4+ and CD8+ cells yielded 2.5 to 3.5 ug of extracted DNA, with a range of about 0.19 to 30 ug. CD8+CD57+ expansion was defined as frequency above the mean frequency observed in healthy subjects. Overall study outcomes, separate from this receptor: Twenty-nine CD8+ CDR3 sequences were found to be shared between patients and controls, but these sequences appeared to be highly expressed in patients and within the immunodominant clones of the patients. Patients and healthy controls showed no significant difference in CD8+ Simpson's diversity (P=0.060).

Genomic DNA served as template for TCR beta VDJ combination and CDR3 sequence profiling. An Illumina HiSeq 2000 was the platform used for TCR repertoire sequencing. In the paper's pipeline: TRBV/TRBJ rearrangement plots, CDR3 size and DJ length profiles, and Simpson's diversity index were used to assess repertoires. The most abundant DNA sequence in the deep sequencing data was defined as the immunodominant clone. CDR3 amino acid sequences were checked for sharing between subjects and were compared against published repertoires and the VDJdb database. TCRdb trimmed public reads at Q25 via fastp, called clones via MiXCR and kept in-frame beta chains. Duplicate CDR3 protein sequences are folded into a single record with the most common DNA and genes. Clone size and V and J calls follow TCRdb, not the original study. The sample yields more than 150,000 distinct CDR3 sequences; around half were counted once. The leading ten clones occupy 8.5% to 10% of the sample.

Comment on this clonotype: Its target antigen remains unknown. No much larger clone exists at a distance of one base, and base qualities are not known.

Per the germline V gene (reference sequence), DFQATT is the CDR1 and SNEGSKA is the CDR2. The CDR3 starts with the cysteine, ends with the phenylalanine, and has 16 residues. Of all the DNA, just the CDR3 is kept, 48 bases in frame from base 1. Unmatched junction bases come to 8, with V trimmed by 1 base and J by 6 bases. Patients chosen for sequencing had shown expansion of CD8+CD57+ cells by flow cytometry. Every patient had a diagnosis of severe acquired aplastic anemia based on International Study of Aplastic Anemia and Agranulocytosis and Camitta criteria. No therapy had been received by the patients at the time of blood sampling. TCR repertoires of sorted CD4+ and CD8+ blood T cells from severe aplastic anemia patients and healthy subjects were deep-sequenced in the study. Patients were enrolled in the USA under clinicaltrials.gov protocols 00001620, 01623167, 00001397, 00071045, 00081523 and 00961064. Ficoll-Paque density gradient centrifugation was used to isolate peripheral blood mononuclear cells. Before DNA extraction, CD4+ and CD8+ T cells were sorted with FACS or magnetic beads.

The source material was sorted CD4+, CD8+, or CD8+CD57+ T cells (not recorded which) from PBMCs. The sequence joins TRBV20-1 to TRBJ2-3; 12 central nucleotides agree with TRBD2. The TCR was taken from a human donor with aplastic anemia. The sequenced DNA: TGCAGTGCTAGAGTTCTAGCGGGAGGGCCGGCGGATACGCAGTATTTT. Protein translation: CSARVLAGGPADTQYF.